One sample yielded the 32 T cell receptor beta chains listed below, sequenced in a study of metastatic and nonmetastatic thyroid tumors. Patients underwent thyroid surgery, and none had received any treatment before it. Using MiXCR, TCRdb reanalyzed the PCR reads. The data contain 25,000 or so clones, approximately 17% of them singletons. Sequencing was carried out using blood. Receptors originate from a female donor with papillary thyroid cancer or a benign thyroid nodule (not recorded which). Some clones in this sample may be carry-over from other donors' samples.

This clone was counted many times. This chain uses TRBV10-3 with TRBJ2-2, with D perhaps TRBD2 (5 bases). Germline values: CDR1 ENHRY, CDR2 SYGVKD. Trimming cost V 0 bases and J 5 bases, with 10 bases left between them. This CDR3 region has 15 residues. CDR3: CAISESTRGTGELFF. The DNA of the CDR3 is TGTGCCATCAGTGAGTCGACTCGGGGAACCGGGGAGCTGTTTTTT.

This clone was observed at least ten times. CDR3 DNA: TGTGCCAGCAGCCGAGCCGGGGGACTGATTCATTCACCCCTCCACTTT. Amino acid sequence: CASSRAGGLIHSPLHF. This chain uses TRBV14 with TRBJ1-6; D may be TRBD1 (5 bases). Trimming shortened V by 4 bases and J by 8 bases, and 18 bases separated the two germline ends. CDR3 size: 16 residues. Germline V gives CDR1 SGHDN, CDR2 FVKESK.

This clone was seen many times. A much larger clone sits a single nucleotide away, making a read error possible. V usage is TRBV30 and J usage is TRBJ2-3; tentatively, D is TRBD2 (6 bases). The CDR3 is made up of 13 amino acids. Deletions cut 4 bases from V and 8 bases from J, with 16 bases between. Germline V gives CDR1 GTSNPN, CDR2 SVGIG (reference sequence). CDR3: CAWTLASRGTQYF. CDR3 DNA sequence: TGTGCCTGGACTCTAGCGAGCAGAGGTACGCAGTATTTT.

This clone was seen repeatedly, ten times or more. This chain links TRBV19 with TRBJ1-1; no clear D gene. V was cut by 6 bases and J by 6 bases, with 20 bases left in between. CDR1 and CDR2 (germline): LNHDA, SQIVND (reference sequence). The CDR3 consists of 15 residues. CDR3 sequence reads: CASRTPEGAISEAFF. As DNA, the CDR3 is TGTGCCAGTAGGACCCCCGAGGGAGCGATTTCTGAAGCTTTCTTT.

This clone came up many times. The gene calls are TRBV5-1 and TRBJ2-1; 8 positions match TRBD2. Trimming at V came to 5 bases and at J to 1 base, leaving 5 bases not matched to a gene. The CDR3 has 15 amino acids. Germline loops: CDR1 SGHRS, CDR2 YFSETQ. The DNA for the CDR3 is TGCGCCAGCAGTACCACTAGCGGTTCCTACAATGAGCAGTTCTTC. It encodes CASSTTSGSYNEQFF.

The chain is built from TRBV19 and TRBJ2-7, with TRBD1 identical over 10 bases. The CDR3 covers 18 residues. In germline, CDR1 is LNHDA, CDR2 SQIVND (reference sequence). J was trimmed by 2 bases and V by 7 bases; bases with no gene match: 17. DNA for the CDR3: TGTGCCAGTATCGACAGGGGGCCGGTCCGCATTATTACCTACGAGCAGTACTTC. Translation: CASIDRGPVRIITYEQYF.

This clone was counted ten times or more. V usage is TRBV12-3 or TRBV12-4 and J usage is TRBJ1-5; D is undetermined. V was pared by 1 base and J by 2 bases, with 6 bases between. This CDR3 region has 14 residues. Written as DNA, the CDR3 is TGTGCCAGCAGTTTAGGACCGGGCAATCAGCCCCAGCATTTT. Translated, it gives CASSLGPGNQPQHF.

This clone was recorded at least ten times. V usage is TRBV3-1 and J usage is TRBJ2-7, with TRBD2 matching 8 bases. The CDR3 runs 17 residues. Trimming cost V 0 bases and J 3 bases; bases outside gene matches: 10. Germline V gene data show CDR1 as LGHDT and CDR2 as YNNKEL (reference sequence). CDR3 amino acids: CASSQDFLGTSIYEQYF. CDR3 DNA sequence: TGTGCCAGCAGCCAAGATTTTTTGGGGACTAGTATCTACGAGCAGTACTTC.

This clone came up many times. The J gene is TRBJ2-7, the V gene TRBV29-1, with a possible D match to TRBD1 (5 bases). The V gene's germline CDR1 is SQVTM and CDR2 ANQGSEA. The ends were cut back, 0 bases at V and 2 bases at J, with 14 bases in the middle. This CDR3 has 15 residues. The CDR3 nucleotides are TGCAGCGTTGAAGATCAGGGAAGGGGTACCTACGAGCAGTACTTC. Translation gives CSVEDQGRGTYEQYF.

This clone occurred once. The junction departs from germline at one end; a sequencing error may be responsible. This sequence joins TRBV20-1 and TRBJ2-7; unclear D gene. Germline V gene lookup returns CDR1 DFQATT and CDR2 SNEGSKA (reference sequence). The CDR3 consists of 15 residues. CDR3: CSATMVGRHRNERYF. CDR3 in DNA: TGCAGTGCTACCATGGTGGGTCGGCACCGCAATGAGCGGTACTTC.

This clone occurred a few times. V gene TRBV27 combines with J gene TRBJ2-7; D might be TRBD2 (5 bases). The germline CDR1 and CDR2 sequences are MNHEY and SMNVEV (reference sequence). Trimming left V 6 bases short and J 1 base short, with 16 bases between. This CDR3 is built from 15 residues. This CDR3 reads CASRGFTGESYEQYF. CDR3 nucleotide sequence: TGTGCCAGCAGAGGGTTCACCGGGGAGTCCTACGAGCAGTACTTC.

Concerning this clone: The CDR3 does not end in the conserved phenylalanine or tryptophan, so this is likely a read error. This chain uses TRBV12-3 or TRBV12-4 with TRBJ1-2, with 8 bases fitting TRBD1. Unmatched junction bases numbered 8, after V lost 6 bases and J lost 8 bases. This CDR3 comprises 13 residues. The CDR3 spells CASRSDRGVGYTL. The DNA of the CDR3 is TGTGCCAGCAGATCTGACAGGGGAGTCGGCTACACCCTC.

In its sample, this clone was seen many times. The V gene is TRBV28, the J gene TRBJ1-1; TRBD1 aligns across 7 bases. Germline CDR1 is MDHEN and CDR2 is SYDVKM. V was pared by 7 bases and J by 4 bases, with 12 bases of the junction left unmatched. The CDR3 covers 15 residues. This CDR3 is CASTPTPAGGTEAFF. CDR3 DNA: TGTGCCAGCACTCCCACTCCGGCAGGGGGCACTGAAGCTTTCTTT.

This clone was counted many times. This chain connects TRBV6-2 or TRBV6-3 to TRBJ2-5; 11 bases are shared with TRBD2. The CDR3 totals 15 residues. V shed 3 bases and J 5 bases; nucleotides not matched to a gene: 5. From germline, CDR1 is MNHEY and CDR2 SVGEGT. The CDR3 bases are TGTGCCAGCAGTTATAGCGGGAGGGCCCGCGAGACCCAGTACTTC. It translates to CASSYSGRARETQYF.

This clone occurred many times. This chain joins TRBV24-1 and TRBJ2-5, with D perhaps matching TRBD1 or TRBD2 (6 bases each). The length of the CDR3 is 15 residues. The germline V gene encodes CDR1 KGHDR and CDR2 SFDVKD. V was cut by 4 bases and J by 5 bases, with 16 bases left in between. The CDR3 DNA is TGTGCCACCAGTGAGGGGGGCTACATCGAGGAGACCCAGTACTTC. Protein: CATSEGGYIEETQYF.

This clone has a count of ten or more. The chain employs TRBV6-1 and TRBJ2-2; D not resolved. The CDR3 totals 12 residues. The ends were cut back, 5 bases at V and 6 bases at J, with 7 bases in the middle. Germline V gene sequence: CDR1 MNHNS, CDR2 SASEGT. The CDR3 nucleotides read TGTGCCAGCAGTAGGGTGCCCGGGGAGCTGTTTTTT. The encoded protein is CASSRVPGELFF.

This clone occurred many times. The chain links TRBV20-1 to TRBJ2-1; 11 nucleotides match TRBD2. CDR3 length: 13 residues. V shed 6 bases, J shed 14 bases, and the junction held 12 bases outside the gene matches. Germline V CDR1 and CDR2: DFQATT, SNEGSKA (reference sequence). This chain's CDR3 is CSALGTSGTWEFF. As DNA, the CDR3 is TGCAGTGCCCTTGGGACTAGCGGAACCTGGGAGTTCTTC.

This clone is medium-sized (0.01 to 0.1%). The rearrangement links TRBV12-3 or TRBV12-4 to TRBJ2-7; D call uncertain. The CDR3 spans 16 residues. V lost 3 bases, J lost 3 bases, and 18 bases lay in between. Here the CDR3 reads CASSLGMPTTFYEQYF. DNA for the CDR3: TGTGCCAGCAGTTTGGGGATGCCAACTACCTTCTACGAGCAGTACTTC.

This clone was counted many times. As DNA, the CDR3 is TGTGCCAGCAGCCCCGCCGGGGGATACCAGTACGAGCAGTACTTC. Translation gives CASSPAGGYQYEQYF. The chain joins TRBV3-1 to TRBJ2-7; D is perhaps TRBD2 (6 bases). This CDR3 has 15 amino acids. Trimming pared 4 bases from V and 4 bases from J, leaving 17 bases between. Germline assignment: CDR1 LGHDT and CDR2 YNNKEL (reference sequence).

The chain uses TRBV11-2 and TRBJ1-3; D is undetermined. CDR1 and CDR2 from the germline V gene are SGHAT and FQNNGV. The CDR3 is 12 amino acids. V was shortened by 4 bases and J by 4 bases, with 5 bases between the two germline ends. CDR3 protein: CASSSRGNTIYF. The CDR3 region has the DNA TGTGCCAGCAGCTCTCGGGGAAACACCATATATTTT.

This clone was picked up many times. The CDR3 loop reads CASTSAATNEKLFF. CDR3 nucleotides: TGTGCCAGCACCTCCGCCGCAACTAATGAAAAACTGTTTTTT. The rearrangement uses TRBV28 and TRBJ1-4; D uncertain. Trimming stripped 7 bases from V and 0 bases from J, with 9 bases between. Germline V gene sequence: CDR1 MDHEN, CDR2 SYDVKM. The CDR3 covers 14 residues.

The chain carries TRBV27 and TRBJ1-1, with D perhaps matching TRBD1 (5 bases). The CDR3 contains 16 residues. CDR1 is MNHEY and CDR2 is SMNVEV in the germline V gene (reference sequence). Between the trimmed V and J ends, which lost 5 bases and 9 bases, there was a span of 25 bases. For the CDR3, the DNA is TGTGCCAGCAGTCCCCGGGCTGGACATATGAACAATAAAGCTTTCTTT. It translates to CASSPRAGHMNNKAFF.

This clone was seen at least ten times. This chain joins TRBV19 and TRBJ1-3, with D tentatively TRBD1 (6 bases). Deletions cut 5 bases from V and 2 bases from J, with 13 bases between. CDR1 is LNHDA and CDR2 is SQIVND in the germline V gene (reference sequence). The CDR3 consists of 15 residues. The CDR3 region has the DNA TGTGCCAGTAGTCCTACGACAGGTCCTGGAAACACCATATATTTT. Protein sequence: CASSPTTGPGNTIYF.

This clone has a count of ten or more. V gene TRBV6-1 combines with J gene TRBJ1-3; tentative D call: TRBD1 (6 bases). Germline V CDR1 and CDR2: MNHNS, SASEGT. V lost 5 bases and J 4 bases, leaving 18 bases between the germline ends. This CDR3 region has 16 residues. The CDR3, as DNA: TGTGCCAGCAGTCAGTCCGGAGGGGGGCTCGGAAACACCATATATTTT. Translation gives CASSQSGGGLGNTIYF.

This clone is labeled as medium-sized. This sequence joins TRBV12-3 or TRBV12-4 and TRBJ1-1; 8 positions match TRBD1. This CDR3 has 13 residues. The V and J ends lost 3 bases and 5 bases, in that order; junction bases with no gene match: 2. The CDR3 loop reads CASSFYRGTEAFF. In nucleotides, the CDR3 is TGTGCCAGCAGTTTTTACAGGGGGACTGAAGCTTTCTTT.

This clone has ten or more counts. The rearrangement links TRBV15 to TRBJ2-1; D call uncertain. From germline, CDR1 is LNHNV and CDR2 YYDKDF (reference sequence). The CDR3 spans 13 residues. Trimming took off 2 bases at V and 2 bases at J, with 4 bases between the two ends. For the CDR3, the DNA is TGTGCCACCAGCAGAAGTCCCTACAATGAGCAGTTCTTC. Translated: CATSRSPYNEQFF.

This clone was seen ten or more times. CDR3 DNA sequence: TGCGCCAGCAGCTTGGCCCCGGGACAGTCGTTAGAGCAGTACTTC. This gives the protein CASSLAPGQSLEQYF. The rearrangement joins TRBV5-1 to TRBJ2-7, with TRBD1 identical over 7 bases. Per the germline V gene, CDR1 is SGHRS and CDR2 is YFSETQ. This CDR3 is 15 amino acids long. V dropped 0 bases and J dropped 7; count of bases not matched to a gene: 10.

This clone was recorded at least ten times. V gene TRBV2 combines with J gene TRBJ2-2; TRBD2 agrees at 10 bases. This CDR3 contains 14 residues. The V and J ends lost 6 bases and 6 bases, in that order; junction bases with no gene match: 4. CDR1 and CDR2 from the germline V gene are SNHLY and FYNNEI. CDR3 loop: CASRSGTSAGELFF. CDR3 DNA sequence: TGTGCCAGCAGGTCCGGGACTAGCGCCGGGGAGCTGTTTTTT.

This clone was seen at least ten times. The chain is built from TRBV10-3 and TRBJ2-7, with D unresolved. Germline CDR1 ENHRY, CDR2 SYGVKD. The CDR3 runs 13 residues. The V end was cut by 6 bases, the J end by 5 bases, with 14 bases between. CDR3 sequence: CAIRSEVVHEQYF. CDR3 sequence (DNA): TGTGCCATCAGGTCAGAGGTCGTCCACGAGCAGTACTTC.

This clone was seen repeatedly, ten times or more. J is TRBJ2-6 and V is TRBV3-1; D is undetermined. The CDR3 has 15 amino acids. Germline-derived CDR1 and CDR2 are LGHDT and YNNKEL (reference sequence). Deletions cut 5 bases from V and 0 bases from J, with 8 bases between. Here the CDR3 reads CASSYRTSGANVLTF. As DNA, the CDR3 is TGTGCCAGCAGCTATCGGACCTCTGGGGCCAACGTCCTGACTTTC.

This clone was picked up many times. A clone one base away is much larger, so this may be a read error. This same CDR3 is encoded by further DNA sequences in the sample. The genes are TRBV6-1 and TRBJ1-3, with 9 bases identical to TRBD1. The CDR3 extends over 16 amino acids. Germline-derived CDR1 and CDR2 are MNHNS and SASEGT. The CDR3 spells CASSDFTGGVRNTIYF. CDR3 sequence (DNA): TGCGCCAGCAGTGACTTTACAGGGGGCGTAAGAAACACCATATATTTT.

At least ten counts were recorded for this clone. The CDR3 sequence is CASSLGSVTGELFF. The CDR3 DNA reads TGTGCCAGCAGCTTGGGGTCTGTCACCGGGGAGCTGTTTTTT. The chain recombines TRBV5-6 with TRBJ2-2; D uncertain. CDR1 is SGHDT, CDR2 YYEEEE, per germline. CDR3 length: 14 residues. Trimming took 0 bases from V and 4 from J, leaving 7 bases between them.